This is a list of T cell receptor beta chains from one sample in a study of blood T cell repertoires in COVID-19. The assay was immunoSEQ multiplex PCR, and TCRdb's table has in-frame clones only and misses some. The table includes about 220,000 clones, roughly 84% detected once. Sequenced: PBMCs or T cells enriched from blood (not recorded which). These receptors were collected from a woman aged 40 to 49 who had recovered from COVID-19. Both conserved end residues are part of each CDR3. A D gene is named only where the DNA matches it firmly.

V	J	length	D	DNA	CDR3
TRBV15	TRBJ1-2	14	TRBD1	TGTGCCACCAGCGGTGACAGGGGGAGGGATGGCTACACCTTC	CATSGDRGRDGYTF
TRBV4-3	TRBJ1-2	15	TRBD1	TGCGCCAGCAGCCAAGAGCAGGGGGCGGACTATGGCTACACCTTC	CASSQEQGADYGYTF
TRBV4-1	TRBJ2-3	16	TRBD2	TGCGCCAGCAGCCAAGTTGGTGGGAGGGCCACAGATACGCAGTATTTT	CASSQVGGRATDTQYF
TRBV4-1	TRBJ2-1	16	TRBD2	TGCGCCAGCAGCCTGCCTTTTAGCGGGAGGCGAAGTGAGCAGTTCTTC	CASSLPFSGRRSEQFF
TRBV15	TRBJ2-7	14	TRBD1	TGTGCCACCAGCATACAGGGGGCGCCGTACGAGCAGTACTTC	CATSIQGAPYEQYF
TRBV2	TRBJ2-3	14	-	TGTGCCAGCAGTCTACTAGACCCCACAGATACGCAGTATTTT	CASSLLDPTDTQYF
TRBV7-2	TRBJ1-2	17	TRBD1	TGTGCCAGCAGCTTAGATGCGACAGGGGCTTTCGACTATGGCTACACCTTC	CASSLDATGAFDYGYTF
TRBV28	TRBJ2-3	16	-	TGTGCCAGCAGTTTCTATCTAGGAGGGGGCCCAGATACGCAGTATTTT	CASSFYLGGGPDTQYF
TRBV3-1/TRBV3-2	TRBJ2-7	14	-	TGTGCCAGCAGCCGTAGGGGGGGCGGCTACGAGCAGTACTTC	CASSRRGGGYEQYF
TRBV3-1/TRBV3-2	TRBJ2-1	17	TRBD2	TGTGCCAGCAGCCAATCAATTCGGACTAGCGGGACCAATGAGCAGTTCTTC	CASSQSIRTSGTNEQFF
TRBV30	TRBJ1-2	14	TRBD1	TGTGCCTGGAGCGGGACAGGGGGCGCGGATGGCTACACCTTC	CAWSGTGGADGYTF
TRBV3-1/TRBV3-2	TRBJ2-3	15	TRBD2	TGTGCCAGCAGCCAAGGAGCGGGAAGCACAGATACGCAGTATTTT	CASSQGAGSTDTQYF
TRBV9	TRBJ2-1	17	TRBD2	TGTGCCAGCAGCGCGGGGACTAGCGGGAGCTCCTACAATGAGCAGTTCTTC	CASSAGTSGSSYNEQFF
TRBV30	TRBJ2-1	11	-	TGTGCCTCGGGTTCTTTCAATGAGCAGTTCTTC	CASGSFNEQFF
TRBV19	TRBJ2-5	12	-	TGTGCCAGTAGTATCGGCGAGGGGACCCAGTACTTC	CASSIGEGTQYF